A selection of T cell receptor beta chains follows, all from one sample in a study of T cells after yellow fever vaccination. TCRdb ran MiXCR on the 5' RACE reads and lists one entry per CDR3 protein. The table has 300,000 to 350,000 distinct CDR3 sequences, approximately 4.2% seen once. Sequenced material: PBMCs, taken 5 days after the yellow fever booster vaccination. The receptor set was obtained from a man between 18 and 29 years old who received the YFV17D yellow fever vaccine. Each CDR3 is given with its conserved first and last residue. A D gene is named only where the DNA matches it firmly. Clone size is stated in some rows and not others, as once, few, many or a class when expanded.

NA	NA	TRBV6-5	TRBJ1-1	CASSSRFSSGGEAFF	TGTGCCAGCAGTTCCCGATTTTCCTCGGGCGGTGAAGCTTTCTTT
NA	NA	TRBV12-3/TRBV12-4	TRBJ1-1	CASSLMVGVSTEAFF	TGTGCCAGCAGTTTAATGGTTGGAGTGAGCACTGAAGCTTTCTTT
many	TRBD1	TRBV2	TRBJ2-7	CASSQGDYEQYF	TGTGCCAGTTCTCAGGGGGACTACGAGCAGTACTTC
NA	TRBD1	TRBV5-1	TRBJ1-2	CASSSPGGTGDLDYGYTF	TGCGCCAGCAGCTCTCCCGGCGGGACAGGCGATTTGGACTATGGCTACACCTTC
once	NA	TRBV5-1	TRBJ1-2	CASSFFLGPGFGGYTF	TGCGCCAGCAGCTTCTTCCTGGGACCAGGGTTTGGGGGCTACACCTTC
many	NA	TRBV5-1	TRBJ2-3	CASSFRASTDTQYF	TGCGCCAGCAGCTTCCGGGCTAGCACAGATACGCAGTATTTT
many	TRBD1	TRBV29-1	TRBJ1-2	CSVGPGQGMAYGYTF	TGCAGCGTTGGACCCGGACAGGGGATGGCCTATGGCTACACCTTC
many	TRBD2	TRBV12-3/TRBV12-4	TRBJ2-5	CASSLLAGGAETQYF	TGTGCCAGCAGCCTACTAGCGGGGGGCGCAGAGACCCAGTACTTC
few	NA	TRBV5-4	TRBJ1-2	CASSLKGTIVSYGYTF	TGTGCCAGCAGCTTGAAAGGGACGATTGTTAGCTATGGCTACACCTTC
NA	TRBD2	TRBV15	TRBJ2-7	CATSPEPGLAGDGSYEQYF	TGTGCCACCAGCCCCGAGCCGGGACTAGCGGGGGATGGCTCCTACGAGCAGTACTTC
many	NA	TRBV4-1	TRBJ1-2	CASSQAAGGPWNYGYTF	TGCGCCAGCAGCCAAGCAGCGGGAGGACCTTGGAACTATGGCTACACCTTC
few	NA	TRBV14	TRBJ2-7	CASSQSSHGEQYF	TGTGCCAGCAGCCAGTCCTCTCATGGGGAGCAGTACTTC
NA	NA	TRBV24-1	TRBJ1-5	CATSDHEGYEGGQPQHF	TGTGCCACCAGTGATCATGAAGGGTACGAGGGAGGACAGCCCCAGCATTTT
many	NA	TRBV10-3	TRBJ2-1	CAISSRGRSLYNEQFF	TGTGCCATCAGCAGCCGGGGCCGCTCCCTCTACAATGAGCAGTTCTTC
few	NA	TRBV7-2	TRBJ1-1	CASSSTGTSTEAFF	TGTGCCAGCAGCTCTACCGGGACAAGCACTGAAGCTTTCTTT
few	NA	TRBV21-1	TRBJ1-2	CASSKMPGGYTF	TGTGCCAGCAGCAAAATGCCGGGGGGCTACACCTTC
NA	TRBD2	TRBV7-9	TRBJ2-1	CASSPVAGGRYNEQFF	TGTGCCAGCAGCCCCGTCGCGGGGGGAAGGTACAATGAGCAGTTCTTC
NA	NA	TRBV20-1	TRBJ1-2	CSARPTNYGYTF	TGCAGTGCTCGCCCGACAAACTATGGCTACACCTTC
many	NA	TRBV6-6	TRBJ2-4	CASSYSDFPNIQYF	TGTGCCAGCAGTTACTCGGATTTCCCAAACATTCAGTACTTC
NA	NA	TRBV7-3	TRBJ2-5	CASSSTGTVQETQYF	TGTGCCAGCAGCTCCACCGGGACTGTACAAGAGACCCAGTACTTC
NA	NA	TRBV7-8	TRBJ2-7	CASSLAVGGRLNEQYF	TGTGCCAGCAGCTTAGCTGTCGGGGGCCGCCTCAACGAGCAGTACTTC
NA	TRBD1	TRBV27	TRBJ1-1	CASSSQLGQWNTEAFF	TGTGCCAGCAGTTCTCAACTGGGACAGTGGAACACTGAAGCTTTCTTT
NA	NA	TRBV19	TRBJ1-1	CASCPGNTEAFF	TGTGCCAGTTGCCCGGGGAACACTGAAGCTTTCTTT
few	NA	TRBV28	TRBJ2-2	CASSQGLETGELFF	TGTGCCAGCAGTCAGGGACTTGAAACCGGGGAGCTGTTTTTT
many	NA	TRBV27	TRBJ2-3	CASSPREPPSLRDTQYF	TGTGCCAGCAGTCCCCGCGAACCCCCGTCTCTGAGGGATACGCAGTATTTT
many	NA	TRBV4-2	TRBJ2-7	CASSQPIADEQYF	TGTGCCAGCAGCCAGCCTATAGCGGACGAGCAGTACTTC
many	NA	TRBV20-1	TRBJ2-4	CSARDGGEIQYF	TGCAGTGCTAGGGATGGTGGAGAAATTCAGTACTTC
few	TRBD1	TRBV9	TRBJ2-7	CACSPRGTGSPYEQYF	TGTGCCTGCAGCCCCCGGGGGACAGGAAGTCCCTACGAGCAGTACTTC
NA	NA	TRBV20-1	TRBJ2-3	CSASGRYTDTQYF	TGCAGTGCTAGCGGCAGGTATACAGATACGCAGTATTTT